This T cell receptor (beta chain) was documented in a study of a mutant IDH1 vaccine in newly diagnosed glioma. The wider study: Vaccination was launched 4-6 weeks after radiotherapy alone, or with temozolomide cycles. Treated patients, averaging roughly 40 years, were 62.5% male and around 38% female. Beforehand, treatment had been radiotherapy, temozolomide, or both; the majority received both.

The time point: week 11, during vaccination. Every single dose of the vaccine, 300 ug of mutant IDH1 20-mer peptide, came with topical imiquimod. Donor diagnoses consisted of new WHO grade 3 or 4 IDH1-mutant, ATRX-lost astrocytomas. The method was immunoSEQ multiplex PCR; TCRdb's version includes in-frame clones alone and lacks a portion of them. Of some 64,000 clones listed, 80% are singletons. Concerning this clone: Its antigen remains unknown.

CDR3 length equals 14 residues. V trimming: 4 bases; J trimming: 13 bases; junction bases outside the gene matches: 12. Germline CDR1 is SGHRS and CDR2 is YFSETQ. The sequences come from PBMCs, collected from a glioma patient whose treatment included an IDH1 peptide vaccine. The rearrangement joins TRBV5-1 to TRBJ1-2, with 11 bases fitting TRBD1. The clonotype originates from a man over 45 with glioma. The CDR3 spells CASSRAGQGDRFTF. The CDR3 DNA sequence: TGCGCCAGCAGCCGCGCGGGACAGGGGGATCGCTTCACCTTC.